The rows below give T cell receptor beta chains drawn from one sample of a study of cytomegalovirus exposure and HLA in healthy donors. Using immunoSEQ multiplex PCR, the repertoire was profiled, and TCRdb retains in-frame clones only, with some absent. The table has approximately 100,000 clones, over 60% seen once. The material sequenced was PBMCs. Source of these receptors: a female donor in good health and CMV-seropositive. Both conserved end residues are part of each CDR3.

CDR3aa | v_gene
CASGPRGPGTAYNEQFF | TRBV12-5
CASSVDEGGHSGANVLTF | TRBV9
CASSSGVGYGYTF | TRBV6-5
CASSIIQGAKNTEAFF | TRBV19
CASGKRRGRGETQYF | TRBV6-5
CASTTGGAETQYF | TRBV6-5
CSVEYIAGGLNEQFF | TRBV29-1
CASSLAGSGDTGELFF | TRBV5-1
CASSLAGSGNNEQFF | TRBV7-9
CASRPGQGLGPQHF | TRBV19
CASSYTSGQTYEQYF | TRBV6-6
CASRTGGYINSPLHF | TRBV5-6
CASSHGTSGEARDTQYF | TRBV7-8
CASSVGDVGGDSGNTIYF | TRBV9
CSVLILSGELFF | TRBV29-1
CASSTSDRVDEAFF | TRBV27
CASGTSGSGEQFF | TRBV7-8
CASSSAGGSLNEQFF | TRBV11-3
CASSDRDPNQPQHF | TRBV25-1
CASSFQGWGNTIYF | TRBV5-6
CASNRVEGNTIYF | TRBV28
CASSQEGYTYEQYF | TRBV4-1
CASSLVADTQYF | TRBV7-9
CATSRDPSAGSSYEQYF | TRBV15
CASSPDGLGGEQYF | TRBV7-2
CASSRAPRSEQFF | TRBV7-2
CASSWTSGGADTGELFF | TRBV19
CASRRGGLNQPQHF | TRBV6-5